This TCR beta chain originates from a study of blood T cell repertoires in COVID-19. The data were produced by immunoSEQ multiplex PCR, yet TCRdb's version contains in-frame clones alone and is incomplete. The table has some 300,000 clones, roughly 90% seen once. Trimming took off 3 bases at V and 11 bases at J, with 16 bases between the two ends. Per germline, CDR1 MNHNS and CDR2 SASEGT. CDR3 size: 13 residues. The source of this sequence is a woman between 40 and 55 years old who had recovered from COVID-19. The specimen sequenced was PBMCs or T cells enriched from blood (not recorded which). The J gene is TRBJ1-1, the V gene TRBV6-1; the D is unclear. The CDR3 bases are TGTGCCAGCAGTGAGAGACTCATTAATGGCGCTTTCTTT. This sequence encodes CASSERLINGAFF.